This T cell receptor (beta chain) was sequenced for a study of blood T cell repertoires in COVID-19. Across the study: T cells, B-cell-depleted T cells, or PBMCs supplied cDNA or gDNA.

Original processing notes: Amplifying reference gene primers gave estimates of nucleated cell counts. Sequencing was performed with immunoSEQ multiplex PCR; in TCRdb, only in-frame clones are kept and a portion is missing. Clone size and the V and J calls come from that table; the DNA yielded D and trimming. The sample comprises 250,000 or so clones, 80% to 90% of which are singletons, and about 2% rests with the top ten. CDR1 and CDR2 from the germline V gene are LGHDT and YNNKEL (reference sequence). The CDR3 extends over 18 amino acids. V lost 2 bases, J lost 5 bases, and 15 bases stayed unmatched. This clone was found a few times.

This TCR was sampled from a young man with active or convalescent COVID-19. The genes are TRBV3-1 (or the pseudogene TRBV3-2) and TRBJ2-3, with 8 bases fitting TRBD1. Sequenced sample: peripheral blood. Written as DNA, the CDR3 is TGTGCCAGCAGCCAAATTGGGGGGCGACAGGGGTTGAGAGATACGCAGTATTTT. Protein: CASSQIGGRQGLRDTQYF.